The 32 T cell receptor beta chains in this list originate from one sample, sequenced in a study of blood T cell repertoires in COVID-19. Method: immunoSEQ multiplex PCR; TCRdb's copy keeps in-frame clones and lacks some. The repertoire holds about 120,000 clones, with around nine tenths as singletons. The material sequenced was peripheral blood. These receptors were taken from an elderly woman with acute or convalescent COVID-19.

V and J are TRBV15 and TRBJ2-3; 8 positions agree with TRBD1. This CDR3 contains 14 residues. V trimming: 1 base; J trimming: 8 bases; junction bases outside the gene matches: 5. CDR1 and CDR2 from the germline V gene are LNHNV and YYDKDF (reference sequence). The CDR3 loop reads CATSRGQGFGTQYF. Written as DNA, the CDR3 is TGTGCCACCAGCAGAGGACAGGGGTTCGGTACGCAGTATTTT.

The rearrangement links TRBV7-6 to TRBJ2-5; the D gene is possibly TRBD2 (5 bases). V lost 7 bases, J lost 5 bases, and 17 bases lay in between. Germline V gives CDR1 SGHVS, CDR2 FNYEAQ. The length of the CDR3 is 14 residues. In DNA, the CDR3 is TGTGCCAGCACCCCGTTGGGAGCCCTGGAGACCCAGTACTTC. Amino acids: CASTPLGALETQYF. The entire variable domain, with the rest obtained from reference TRBV7-6 and TRBJ2-5, is as follows: GAGVSQSPRYKVTKRGQDVALRCDPISGHVSLYWYRQALGQGPEFLTYFNYEAQQDKSGLPNDRFSAERPEGSISTLTIQRTEQRDSAMYRCASTPLGALETQYFGPGTRLLVL.

This chain connects TRBV24-1 to TRBJ2-3; 9 bases fit TRBD1. CDR3 length: 14 amino acids. The germline CDR1 and CDR2 sequences are KGHDR and SFDVKD. Trimming took 6 bases from V and 2 from J; bases not matched to a gene: 2. The CDR3 loop reads CATSRTGATDTQYF. Here the CDR3 DNA reads TGTGCCACCAGTCGGACAGGGGCCACAGATACGCAGTATTTT.

The rearrangement uses TRBV7-2 and TRBJ2-1; perhaps TRBD2 as D (5 bases). V gave up 6 bases and J gave up 8 bases, with 11 bases separating them. CDR1 and CDR2 from the germline V gene are SGHTA and FQGNSA. CDR3 size: 12 residues. CDR3 in amino acids: CASSRRGYEQFF. The CDR3 DNA follows: TGTGCCAGCAGTCGAAGAGGGTATGAGCAGTTCTTC.

The chain links TRBV5-1 to TRBJ2-2; D is perhaps TRBD1 (5 bases). The CDR3 is 14 amino acids. Trimming pared 3 bases from V and 5 bases from J, leaving 11 bases between. The germline V gene encodes CDR1 SGHRS and CDR2 YFSETQ. This CDR3 is CASSSDRQTGELFF. CDR3 nucleotides: TGCGCCAGCAGCTCGGATCGACAGACCGGGGAGCTGTTTTTT.

The V call is TRBV19, the J call TRBJ2-7; 10 nucleotides line up with TRBD1. The J segment lost 2 bases and the V segment lost 6 bases, leaving 4 bases of the junction unmatched. This CDR3 region has 14 residues. CDR1 and CDR2 from the germline V gene are LNHDA and SQIVND (reference sequence). CDR3 sequence reads: CASSYGTGAYEQYF. The CDR3 region has the DNA TGTGCCAGTAGCTACGGGACAGGGGCCTACGAGCAGTACTTC.

The chain joins TRBV7-6 to TRBJ1-2; TRBD1 agrees at 11 bases. J gave up 4 bases and V 5 bases, and 9 bases lay outside the gene matches. This CDR3 has 16 residues. The germline gives CDR1 SGHVS, CDR2 FNYEAQ. The CDR3, as DNA: TGTGCCAGCAGCCCGGACAGGGGGCCCGGCGGCTATGGCTACACCTTC. This codes for CASSPDRGPGGYGYTF. The entire variable domain, with the rest obtained from reference TRBV7-6 and TRBJ1-2, is as follows: GAGVSQSPRYKVTKRGQDVALRCDPISGHVSLYWYRQALGQGPEFLTYFNYEAQQDKSGLPNDRFSAERPEGSISTLTIQRTEQRDSAMYRCASSPDRGPGGYGYTFGSGTRLTVV.

This rearrangement joins TRBV5-1 to TRBJ2-1, with D maybe TRBD2 (5 bases). CDR1 is SGHRS and CDR2 is YFSETQ in the germline V gene. CDR3 length equals 14 residues. Trimming took 3 bases from V and 6 from J, leaving 13 bases between them. CDR3 nucleotide sequence: TGCGCCAGCAGCTACCCTAGCTCAATCAATGAGCAGTTCTTC. As protein: CASSYPSSINEQFF. Full variable domain (rest looked up from reference TRBV5-1 and TRBJ2-1): KAGVTQTPRYLIKTRGQQVTLSCSPISGHRSVSWYQQTPGQGLQFLFEYFSETQRNKGNFPGRFSGRQFSNSRSEMNVSTLELGDSALYLCASSYPSSINEQFFGPGTRLTVL.

The genes are TRBV11-2 and TRBJ2-5; 9 nucleotides align to TRBD1. The CDR3 has 16 residues. The trim removed 1 base at V and 5 bases at J, leaving 8 bases unmatched. Per the germline V gene, CDR1 is SGHAT and CDR2 is FQNNGV. The CDR3 coding sequence is TGTGCCAGCAGCTTAGCTACCGGGGACAGGGTTGAGACCCAGTACTTC. It codes for CASSLATGDRVETQYF. Filled out from reference TRBV11-2 and TRBJ2-5, the complete variable domain reads EAGVAQSPRYKIIEKRQSVAFWCNPISGHATLYWYQQILGQGPKLLIQFQNNGVVDDSQLPKDRFSAERLKGVDSTLKIQPAKLEDSAVYLCASSLATGDRVETQYFGPGTRLLVL.

The chain recombines TRBV10-1 with TRBJ2-3; maybe TRBD2 (6 bases). V shed 0 bases and J shed 1 base, with 11 bases lying between them. The CDR3 consists of 16 residues. The V gene's germline CDR1 is WNHNN and CDR2 SYGVQD (reference sequence). The chain's CDR3 is CASSESASAGTDTQYF. CDR3 sequence (DNA): TGCGCCAGCAGTGAGTCGGCTAGCGCCGGCACAGATACGCAGTATTTT.

This chain links TRBV7-2 with TRBJ2-5; the match to TRBD2 covers 8 bases. Unmatched junction bases numbered 10, after V lost 5 bases and J lost 2 bases. Germline assignment: CDR1 SGHTA and CDR2 FQGNSA. This CDR3 comprises 16 residues. CDR3: CASSKGQRGLQETQYF. The CDR3 nucleotides read TGTGCCAGCAGCAAGGGGCAGCGGGGGTTACAAGAGACCCAGTACTTC.

The chain couples TRBV7-9 to TRBJ2-1, with TRBD2 matching 8 bases. The CDR3 length is 12 residues. From germline, CDR1 is SEHNR and CDR2 FQNEAQ (reference sequence). Trimming took 6 bases from V and 9 from J; bases not matched to a gene: 4. This CDR3 is CASSPTSGEQFF. CDR3 in DNA: TGTGCCAGCAGTCCAACTAGCGGTGAGCAGTTCTTC.

The V call is TRBV7-9, the J call TRBJ1-4; 7 bases map to TRBD1. The CDR3 extends over 15 amino acids. V lost 3 bases, J lost 8 bases, and 9 bases stayed unmatched. Germline values: CDR1 SEHNR, CDR2 FQNEAQ (reference sequence). CDR3 DNA sequence: TGTGCCAGCAGCTTTGATACAGGGGTTGGCGAAAAACTGTTTTTT. Protein product: CASSFDTGVGEKLFF.

The gene calls are TRBV7-8 and TRBJ1-5; D not certain. Germline CDR1 reads SGHVS; CDR2 reads FQNEAQ. Trimming took off 5 bases at V and 4 bases at J, with 12 bases between the two ends. The CDR3 totals 14 residues. CDR3 region: CASSTGRENQPQHF. DNA of the CDR3: TGTGCCAGCAGCACCGGGCGGGAGAATCAGCCCCAGCATTTT.

The chain uses TRBV4-2 and TRBJ2-7; the D gene is possibly TRBD1 (6 bases). Germline-derived CDR1 and CDR2 are LGHNA and YNFKEQ. The CDR3 consists of 15 residues. V was shortened by 0 bases and J by 4 bases, with 13 bases between the two germline ends. For the CDR3, the DNA is TGTGCCAGCAGCCAAGATCCTCAGGGGTGGTACGAGCAGTACTTC. Translated, it gives CASSQDPQGWYEQYF.

The rearrangement uses TRBV4-2 and TRBJ2-7, with 9 bases that match TRBD1. CDR1 and CDR2 from the germline V gene are LGHNA and YNFKEQ. The CDR3 extends over 15 amino acids. The junction had 6 bases not matched to a gene; V was cut back by 1 base and J by 5 bases. The DNA for the CDR3 is TGTGCCAGCAGCCAAGGGTGGGACAGGGACCACGAGCAGTACTTC. Protein sequence: CASSQGWDRDHEQYF.

The chain carries TRBV5-1 and TRBJ2-7; D possibly corresponds to TRBD2 (5 bases). Germline loops: CDR1 SGHRS, CDR2 YFSETQ. Trimming shortened V by 4 bases and J by 1 base, and 9 bases separated the two germline ends. The CDR3 loop spans 13 amino acids. CDR3 loop: CASSERTSYEQYF. The CDR3 region has the DNA TGCGCCAGCAGCGAGCGGACGTCCTACGAGCAGTACTTC.

The CDR3 DNA is TGCGCCAGCAGCCAAGTGGGGGGAAAGCTCTACGAGCAGTACTTC. Protein: CASSQVGGKLYEQYF. The J gene is TRBJ2-7, the V gene TRBV4-3, with a tentative D call TRBD2 (6 bases). The germline CDR1 and CDR2 sequences are LGHNA and YSLEER. Trimming cost V 1 base and J 3 bases, with 13 bases left between them. CDR3 length: 15 amino acids.

The rearrangement joins TRBV7-2 to TRBJ1-1, with D unresolved. Germline V CDR1 and CDR2: SGHTA, FQGNSA. V was pared by 3 bases and J by 7 bases, with 9 bases between. This CDR3 region has 12 residues. CDR3 sequence reads: CASSFLQSEAFF. The CDR3 coding sequence is TGTGCCAGCAGCTTCCTACAGAGTGAAGCTTTCTTT.

The gene calls are TRBV2 and TRBJ1-2, with 9 nucleotides matching TRBD1. The ends lost 8 bases at V and 7 bases at J; junction bases unmatched: 11. Germline CDR1 and CDR2: SNHLY and FYNNEI. This CDR3 region has 14 residues. This CDR3 is CASASAQGAVGYTF. The CDR3 DNA is TGTGCCAGCGCTTCCGCACAGGGGGCTGTTGGCTACACCTTC. Drawing the rest from reference TRBV2 and TRBJ1-2, the complete variable domain is EPEVTQTPSHQVTQMGQEVILRCVPISNHLYFYWYRQILGQKVEFLVSFYNNEISEKSEIFDDQFSVERPDGSNFTLKIRSTKLEDSAMYFCASASAQGAVGYTFGSGTRLTVV.

The chain employs TRBV5-4 and TRBJ2-5, with 14 positions matching TRBD2. The CDR3 consists of 16 residues. After removal of 4 bases from V and 1 base from J, the junction contained 3 bases not matched to a gene. Germline V gives CDR1 SGHNT, CDR2 YYREEE (reference sequence). CDR3 in amino acids: CASSRLAGGVQETQYF. CDR3 nucleotides: TGTGCCAGCAGCCGACTAGCGGGGGGGGTCCAAGAGACCCAGTACTTC.

The V and J genes are TRBV19 and TRBJ2-1; 9 bases match TRBD2. CDR3 size: 15 residues. Looked up from germline, CDR1 is LNHDA and CDR2 is SQIVND (reference sequence). The junction had 4 bases not matched to a gene; V was cut back by 5 bases and J by 2 bases. CDR3 in amino acids: CASSHGGRAYNEQFF. As DNA, the CDR3 is TGTGCCAGTAGTCATGGCGGGAGGGCCTACAATGAGCAGTTCTTC.

The genes are TRBV28 and TRBJ2-2, with D perhaps matching TRBD1 (5 bases). Trimming shortened V by 7 bases and J by 6 bases, and 15 bases separated the two germline ends. The germline CDR1 and CDR2 sequences are MDHEN and SYDVKM. CDR3 length equals 14 residues. The CDR3 is CASIIGAAAGELFF. CDR3 DNA: TGTGCCAGCATCATAGGGGCTGCGGCCGGGGAGCTGTTTTTT.

The chain recombines TRBV6-1 with TRBJ1-3, with D hard to call. Germline CDR1 reads MNHNS; CDR2 reads SASEGT. This CDR3 has 15 residues. Trimming cost V 2 bases and J 2 bases, with 10 bases left between them. Here the CDR3 DNA reads TGTGCCAGCAGTGAAATGGGGAGGGCTGGAAACACCATATATTTT. Protein sequence: CASSEMGRAGNTIYF.

V usage is TRBV6-6 and J usage is TRBJ2-1; 7 bases map to TRBD1. There are 13 residues in the CDR3. J gave up 4 bases and V 6 bases, and 3 bases lay outside the gene matches. Germline values: CDR1 MNHNY, CDR2 SVGAGI (reference sequence). The CDR3 loop is CASRDRQYNEQFF. CDR3 DNA: TGTGCCAGCAGGGACAGGCAATACAATGAGCAGTTCTTC.

V gene TRBV4-2 combines with J gene TRBJ2-7, with 10 bases identical to TRBD1. The ends lost 3 bases at V and 6 bases at J; junction bases unmatched: 8. Germline values: CDR1 LGHNA, CDR2 YNFKEQ. This CDR3 has 15 residues. CDR3: CASSQGTGAGSEQYF. Here the CDR3 DNA reads TGTGCCAGCAGCCAGGGGACAGGGGCGGGATCCGAGCAGTACTTC.

This chain joins TRBV7-3 and TRBJ2-2; D is possibly TRBD1 (6 bases). Germline CDR1 and CDR2: SGHTA and FQGTGA. The CDR3 is 17 amino acids. Trimming removed 6 bases from V and 2 bases from J, with 19 bases in between. The CDR3 coding sequence is TGTGCCAGCAGTCCCAATCCTCAGGGGTTTAACACCGGGGAGCTGTTTTTT. Protein: CASSPNPQGFNTGELFF.

V is TRBV4-1 and J is TRBJ2-1; no definite D call. The CDR3 runs 13 residues. Germline CDR1 is MGHRA and CDR2 is YSYEKL. V was shortened by 2 bases and J by 4 bases, with 6 bases between the two germline ends. CDR3: CASSQTTYNEQFF. DNA of the CDR3: TGCGCCAGCAGCCAAACGACTTACAATGAGCAGTTCTTC.

This chain connects TRBV5-6 to TRBJ1-6; 8 bases align to TRBD1. CDR1 is SGHDT, CDR2 YYEEEE, per germline. With 5 bases clipped from V and 3 bases from J, the junction kept 10 bases outside the gene matches. CDR3 length: 17 amino acids. The CDR3 bases are TGTGCCAGCAGTAGAGGGACAGGTGGATTCTATAATTCACCCCTCCACTTT. Protein sequence: CASSRGTGGFYNSPLHF.

The chain's CDR3 is CASSLVGGPSRNNEQFF. In nucleotides, the CDR3 is TGTGCCAGCAGCTTGGTAGGGGGCCCTTCCAGGAACAATGAGCAGTTCTTC. The V call is TRBV5-4, the J call TRBJ2-1, with TRBD1 matching over 7 bases. Germline V gene sequence: CDR1 SGHNT, CDR2 YYREEE (reference sequence). The CDR3 spans 17 residues. Trimming cost V 0 bases and J 5 bases; bases outside gene matches: 11.

This clone was seen a few times. The chain joins TRBV7-3 to TRBJ1-2; TRBD1 agrees at 9 bases. The germline V gene has CDR1 SGHTA and CDR2 FQGTGA. The CDR3 runs 15 residues. The V and J ends lost 0 bases and 6 bases, in that order; junction bases with no gene match: 5. The CDR3 here is CASSLTGTGRNGYTF. In DNA, the CDR3 is TGTGCCAGCAGCTTAACCGGGACAGGGCGAAATGGCTACACCTTC.

V and J are TRBV19 and TRBJ1-5, with a tentative D call TRBD1 (5 bases). Trimming took off 1 base at V and 1 base at J, with 11 bases between the two ends. The V gene's germline CDR1 is LNHDA and CDR2 SQIVND (reference sequence). This CDR3 is built from 16 residues. CDR3: CASSIGGLGSNQPQHF. The CDR3 coding sequence is TGTGCCAGTAGTATAGGGGGACTCGGGAGCAATCAGCCCCAGCATTTT.